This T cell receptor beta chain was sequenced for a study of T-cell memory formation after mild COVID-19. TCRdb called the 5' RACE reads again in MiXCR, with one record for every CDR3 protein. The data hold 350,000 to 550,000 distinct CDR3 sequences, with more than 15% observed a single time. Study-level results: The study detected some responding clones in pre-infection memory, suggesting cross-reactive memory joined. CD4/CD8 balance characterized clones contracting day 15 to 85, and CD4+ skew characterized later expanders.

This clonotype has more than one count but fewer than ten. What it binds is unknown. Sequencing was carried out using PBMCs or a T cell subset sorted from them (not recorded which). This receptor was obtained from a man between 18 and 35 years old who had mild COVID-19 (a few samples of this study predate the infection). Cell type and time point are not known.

CDR3 protein: CATSGARTEAFF. CDR3 in DNA: TGTGCCACTTCAGGGGCACGGACTGAAGCTTTCTTT. This chain uses TRBV10-3 with TRBJ1-1; maybe TRBD1 (6 bases). CDR3 length: 12 residues. Trimming shortened V by 10 bases and J by 5 bases, and 14 bases separated the two germline ends. The germline gives CDR1 ENHRY, CDR2 SYGVKD.